One sample yielded the 23 T cell receptor beta chains listed below, sequenced in a study of T cell repertoires in cytomegalovirus infection. In TCRdb, the reads were re-called with MiXCR into one record per CDR3 protein. In the table there are fewer than 550,000 distinct CDR3 sequences, approximately 30% of which are singletons. Input material: PBMCs. The origin of the receptors is a human donor in good health (CMV status not recorded). Some clones in this sample may be carry-over from other donors' samples.

This rearrangement joins TRBV12-3 or TRBV12-4 to TRBJ2-7, with D possibly being TRBD1 (6 bases). The V end was cut by 7 bases, the J end by 0 bases, with 16 bases between. The CDR3 contains 15 residues. CDR3 in DNA: TGTGCCAGCATGCTCACTCGGGACATCTCCTACGAGCAGTACTTC. This gives the protein CASMLTRDISYEQYF.

V usage is TRBV2 and J usage is TRBJ1-4, with unresolved D. The V end was cut by 5 bases, the J end by 0 bases, with 7 bases between. The CDR3 contains 14 residues. Germline V lookup: CDR1 SNHLY, CDR2 FYNNEI. The CDR3 sequence is CASSPFTTNEKLFF. The CDR3 DNA sequence: TGTGCCAGCAGTCCTTTTACAACTAATGAAAAACTGTTTTTT.

The chain employs TRBV24-1 and TRBJ2-1; 8 positions agree with TRBD1. Germline lookup yields CDR1 KGHDR and CDR2 SFDVKD. The CDR3 loop spans 14 amino acids. The V and J ends lost 7 bases and 9 bases, in that order; junction bases with no gene match: 10. The CDR3 DNA reads TGTGCCACCAGCCCCGGACAGGGATATAGTGAGCAGTTCTTC. Protein sequence: CATSPGQGYSEQFF.

This chain links TRBV4-2 with TRBJ2-1; a weak D match, TRBD1 (7 bases). The V end was cut by 2 bases, the J end by 0 bases, with 11 bases between. Germline V lookup: CDR1 LGHNA, CDR2 YNFKEQ. The CDR3 is 16 amino acids. In nucleotides, the CDR3 is TGTGCCAGCAGCCAATCTCAGGGGGGCTCCTACAATGAGCAGTTCTTC. Translated: CASSQSQGGSYNEQFF.

The chain links TRBV19 to TRBJ2-7; no definite D call. The V end lost 4 bases, the J end lost 4 bases, and 11 bases lay between the germline ends. The CDR3 spans 13 residues. The V gene's germline CDR1 is LNHDA and CDR2 SQIVND (reference sequence). The CDR3 is CASSTAVGYEQYF. In nucleotides, the CDR3 is TGTGCCAGTAGTACGGCGGTGGGATACGAGCAGTACTTC.

This clonotype was found a few times. The chain employs TRBV29-1 and TRBJ1-2, with 9 bases matching TRBD1. The germline V gene has CDR1 SQVTM and CDR2 ANQGSEA. The CDR3 spans 13 residues. Trimming took 5 bases from V and 5 from J; bases not matched to a gene: 6. Here the CDR3 DNA reads TGCAGCGTTCGGGTGACAGGGGGGTATGGCTACACCTTC. It yields the protein CSVRVTGGYGYTF.

The chain uses TRBV7-2 and TRBJ2-5; D may be TRBD1 (7 bases). V gave up 5 bases and J gave up 5 bases, with 21 bases separating them. CDR1 and CDR2 from the germline V gene are SGHTA and FQGNSA. This CDR3 contains 16 residues. DNA for the CDR3: TGTGCCAGCAGCCCAAACCGGAGGGGGCCAACGGAGACCCAGTACTTC. Translated, it gives CASSPNRRGPTETQYF.

This clonotype was detected only a few times. This chain connects TRBV2 to TRBJ1-6; D is unresolved. V dropped 1 base and J dropped 7 bases, with 17 bases sitting between them. The germline CDR1 and CDR2 sequences are SNHLY and FYNNEI. This CDR3 spans 17 amino acids. CDR3 sequence reads: CASSEGRARGYNSPLHF. For the CDR3, the DNA is TGTGCCAGCAGTGAAGGCCGGGCTCGAGGCTACAATTCACCCCTCCACTTT.

In this sample, this clonotype turned up many times. This chain joins TRBV11-1 and TRBJ2-2, with D possibly TRBD1 on 5 matching bases. The CDR3 runs to 13 residues. CDR1 SGHAT and CDR2 FQDESV come from the germline V gene (reference sequence). Trimming stripped 5 bases from V and 7 bases from J, with 11 bases between. In DNA form, the CDR3 reads TGTGCCAGCAGCCCACAGGCTAACGGGGAGCTGTTTTTT. Translation: CASSPQANGELFF.

This clonotype has more than one count but fewer than ten. The gene calls are TRBV4-3 and TRBJ1-2, with a possible D match to TRBD1 (5 bases). CDR1 LGHNA and CDR2 YSLEER come from the germline V gene. Trimming pared 0 bases from V and 3 bases from J, leaving 11 bases between. This CDR3 is built from 15 residues. The CDR3 DNA is TGCGCCAGCAGCCAAGATTTAGGGACCTACTATGGCTACACCTTC. This codes for CASSQDLGTYYGYTF.

In this sample, this clonotype turned up a few times. This chain joins TRBV28 and TRBJ2-3; D is uncertain. The length of the CDR3 is 12 residues. CDR1 and CDR2 (germline): MDHEN, SYDVKM. V was cut by 7 bases and J by 7 bases, with 12 bases left in between. DNA of the CDR3: TGTGCCAGCACCCCCGCAAGGAATACGCAGTATTTT. This encodes CASTPARNTQYF.

In this sample, this clonotype turned up many times. The chain combines TRBV7-9 with TRBJ2-5; D may be TRBD1 (7 bases). Trimming removed 4 bases at V and 5 bases at J, with 11 bases between. This CDR3 is 13 amino acids long. Germline CDR1 and CDR2: SEHNR and FQNEAQ (reference sequence). The CDR3 DNA is TGTGCCAGCAGCTCGACAGGGAGGGAGACCCAGTACTTC. It yields the protein CASSSTGRETQYF.

Concerning this clonotype: The final CDR3 position lacks the conserved phenylalanine or tryptophan, pointing to a likely read error. The rearrangement uses TRBV12-3 or TRBV12-4 and TRBJ2-5, with D unclear. Deletions cut 3 bases from V and 7 bases from J, with 12 bases between. CDR3 length: 13 residues. For the CDR3, the DNA is TGTGCCAGCAGTTTTTTATTGGCAGGGACCCAGTACTGC. It codes for CASSFLLAGTQYC.

This clonotype was observed a few times. The J gene is TRBJ2-3, the V gene TRBV5-6; D is unclear. This CDR3 spans 13 amino acids. The germline V and J ends were trimmed by 1 base and 4 bases, with 7 bases remaining between them. CDR1 and CDR2 from the germline V gene are SGHDT and YYEEEE. The CDR3 sequence is CASSLRRSDTQYF. Written as DNA, the CDR3 is TGTGCCAGCAGCTTGAGAAGGTCAGATACGCAGTATTTT.

The gene calls are TRBV5-1 and TRBJ1-4; D gene ambiguous. Germline V gene data show CDR1 as SGHRS and CDR2 as YFSETQ. This CDR3 has 13 amino acids. Trimming stripped 1 base from V and 5 bases from J, with 6 bases between. For the CDR3, the DNA is TGCGCCAGCAGCTTGAACCTAAATGAAAAACTGTTTTTT. This gives the protein CASSLNLNEKLFF.

The chain joins TRBV6-8 to TRBJ1-2; TRBD1 might be the D (5 bases). Germline V gene sequence: CDR1 MNHGY, CDR2 SAAAGT. V shed 0 bases and J shed 0 bases, with 11 bases lying between them. The CDR3 has 16 residues. The CDR3 coding sequence is TGTGCCAGCAGTTACTCGGTGGGCAGGGCTAACTATGGCTACACCTTC. Residues: CASSYSVGRANYGYTF.

This clonotype was seen a handful of times. The chain uses TRBV7-3 and TRBJ2-3; possibly TRBD2 for D (5 bases). The CDR3 covers 15 residues. CDR1 SGHTA and CDR2 FQGTGA come from the germline V gene. V was pared by 2 bases and J by 3 bases, with 12 bases between. The CDR3 here is CASSLYFSGTDTQYF. The CDR3 bases are TGTGCCAGCAGCTTATATTTTTCGGGGACAGATACGCAGTATTTT.

The chain couples TRBV5-1 to TRBJ1-4; 7 positions match TRBD1. CDR1 is SGHRS, CDR2 YFSETQ, per germline. With 3 bases clipped from V and 4 bases from J, the junction kept 15 bases outside the gene matches. This CDR3 has 18 residues. DNA of the CDR3: TGCGCCAGCAGCTCGGCCCCGCGAACAGGGACAGATAATGAAAAACTGTTTTTT. Amino acids: CASSSAPRTGTDNEKLFF.

This clonotype was seen a few times. J is TRBJ2-7 and V is TRBV11-1; no reliable D call. V was shortened by 5 bases and J by 5 bases, with 16 bases between the two germline ends. Germline V gene data show CDR1 as SGHAT and CDR2 as FQDESV (reference sequence). CDR3 length: 14 amino acids. The CDR3 DNA follows: TGTGCCAGCAGCGTGGGATTGGGGTATGACGAGCAGTACTTC. Translation: CASSVGLGYDEQYF.

V usage is TRBV7-6 and J usage is TRBJ2-4; 9 bases align to TRBD2. CDR1 and CDR2 (germline): SGHVS, FNYEAQ. The CDR3 runs 18 residues. V lost 1 base to trimming and J lost 7 bases; unmatched junction nucleotides: 14. CDR3 amino acids: CASSLVGSGGPGGNIQYF. The CDR3 DNA reads as TGTGCCAGCAGCTTAGTTGGTAGCGGGGGCCCCGGGGGGAACATTCAGTACTTC.

V usage is TRBV28 and J usage is TRBJ1-2; D remains ambiguous. V was trimmed by 5 bases and J by 5 bases, leaving 18 bases between them. CDR1 and CDR2 (germline): MDHEN, SYDVKM. The length of the CDR3 is 15 residues. In DNA form, the CDR3 reads TGTGCCAGCAGTCCCCCCTTGGGAAATGGGTATGGCTACACCTTC. It is translated as CASSPPLGNGYGYTF.

This clonotype has a handful of counts. This chain joins TRBV15 and TRBJ1-4, with D possibly TRBD1 on 5 matching bases. V gave up 6 bases and J gave up 6 bases, with 11 bases separating them. Per germline, CDR1 LNHNV and CDR2 YYDKDF (reference sequence). The CDR3 spans 13 residues. The CDR3: CATSPGDDEKLFF. CDR3 DNA sequence: TGTGCCACCAGTCCGGGGGACGATGAAAAACTGTTTTTT.

This clonotype turned up a few times. The chain is built from TRBV5-8 and TRBJ2-7, with D tentatively TRBD2 (5 bases). The germline gives CDR1 SGHTS, CDR2 YDEGEE. CDR3 size: 14 residues. V was pared by 2 bases and J by 3 bases, with 12 bases between. The CDR3 sequence: CASSFDYSDYEQYF. Written as DNA, the CDR3 is TGTGCCAGCAGCTTCGACTATTCGGACTACGAGCAGTACTTC. The full variable domain, in which reference TRBV5-8 and TRBJ2-7 provide the parts outside the CDR3, is EAGVTQSPTHLIKTRGQQATLRCSPISGHTSVYWYQQALGLGLQFLLWYDEGEERNRGNFPPRFSGRQFPNYSSELNVNALELEDSALYLCASSFDYSDYEQYFGPGTRLTVT.